Shown below are 8 T cell receptor beta chains from a single sample sequenced in a study of blood T cells in healthy people across ages. A second PCR, run for about 7 to 11 cycles, used a sample-barcoded 5' primer plus a J-beta primer mix. TCRdb passed the 5' RACE reads through MiXCR, listing each CDR3 protein once. The sample contains about 680,000 distinct CDR3 sequences, 45% to 50% of which appear only once. Source material: blood. All receptors come from a woman aged 55 to 70 in good health.

This sequence joins TRBV28 and TRBJ1-2, with D possibly TRBD1 on 6 matching bases. V gave up 4 bases and J gave up 4 bases, with 13 bases separating them. CDR1 is MDHEN, CDR2 SYDVKM, per germline. This CDR3 region has 14 residues. This chain's CDR3 is CASSSPGHFYGYTF. CDR3 nucleotide sequence: TGTGCCAGCAGTTCCCCGGGACACTTCTATGGCTACACCTTC.

The J gene is TRBJ2-3, the V gene TRBV5-1; possibly TRBD1 for D (6 bases). Germline assignment: CDR1 SGHRS and CDR2 YFSETQ. CDR3 size: 15 residues. Trimming took off 4 bases at V and 4 bases at J, with 16 bases between the two ends. The CDR3 protein is CASSSSGDGADTQYF. The CDR3 nucleotides read TGCGCCAGCAGCAGCTCAGGGGATGGGGCAGATACGCAGTATTTT. The whole variable domain, remainder taken from reference TRBV5-1 and TRBJ2-3, is KAGVTQTPRYLIKTRGQQVTLSCSPISGHRSVSWYQQTPGQGLQFLFEYFSETQRNKGNFPGRFSGRQFSNSRSEMNVSTLELGDSALYLCASSSSGDGADTQYFGPGTRLTVL.

V and J are TRBV11-3 and TRBJ2-1, with a weak D call TRBD2 (6 bases). Germline V gives CDR1 SGHNT, CDR2 YENEEA. The CDR3 length is 13 residues. Trimming stripped 1 base from V and 9 bases from J, with 10 bases between. The chain's CDR3 is CASSLVLGGEQFF. The CDR3 coding sequence is TGTGCCAGCAGCTTAGTGCTCGGGGGTGAGCAGTTCTTC.

The sample holds a few counts of this clonotype. The CDR3 nucleotides read TGCAGCCCTCCCTCTAGCGACCCCCTACTCGGGGCCAACGTCCTGACTTTC. Encoded protein: CSPPSSDPLLGANVLTF. The chain uses TRBV20-1 and TRBJ2-6, with TRBD2 as a possible D gene (6 bases). This CDR3 is 17 amino acids long. Germline lookup yields CDR1 DFQATT and CDR2 SNEGSKA (reference sequence).

The CDR3 sequence: CAISESRLREGPYEQYF. DNA of the CDR3: TGTGCCATCAGTGAGTCCCGGCTGCGGGAGGGTCCATACGAGCAGTACTTC. This chain uses TRBV10-3 with TRBJ2-7; 9 nucleotides line up with TRBD2. This CDR3 comprises 17 residues. J was trimmed by 4 bases and V by 0 bases; bases with no gene match: 10. Looked up from germline, CDR1 is ENHRY and CDR2 is SYGVKD.

The table lists this clonotype with a count of one. The genes are TRBV6-2 or TRBV6-3 and TRBJ2-4; 7 nucleotides align to TRBD1. The assigned J gene may be wrong: the sequence end matches TRBJ2-5 better. The CDR3 length is 17 residues. Germline CDR1 is MNHEY and CDR2 is SVGEGT. The CDR3 sequence is CASSYVRGRGIQETQYF. For the CDR3, the DNA is TGTGCCAGCAGTTACGTCAGGGGGAGAGGGATTCAAGAGACCCAGTACTTC.

There are many counts of this clonotype. The gene calls are TRBV10-3 and TRBJ1-2; tentative D call: TRBD1 (6 bases). The germline CDR1 and CDR2 sequences are ENHRY and SYGVKD. Trimming shortened V by 3 bases and J by 3 bases, and 20 bases separated the two germline ends. The CDR3 spans 17 residues. CDR3 protein: CAISDPRGARPDYGYTF. CDR3 coding DNA: TGTGCCATCAGTGACCCGAGGGGGGCGAGACCAGACTATGGCTACACCTTC.

This clonotype was observed a handful of times. The V call is TRBV29-1, the J call TRBJ2-7; possibly TRBD1 for D (6 bases). V lost 6 bases to trimming and J lost 0 bases, with 12 bases between them. Germline V lookup: CDR1 SQVTM, CDR2 ANQGSEA. The CDR3 runs 13 residues. The CDR3 region is CSVTQGFSYEQYF. The CDR3 nucleotides read TGCAGCGTGACCCAGGGGTTCTCCTACGAGCAGTACTTC.